This T cell receptor beta chain was captured by sequencing in a study of naive and memory T cell subsets. This clonotype was counted ten times or more. The CDR3 totals 13 residues. The ends were cut back, 3 bases at V and 1 base at J, with 7 bases in the middle. An equimolar mix of two oligonucleotides served as the beta constant-region primer for TRBC1 and TRBC2. A single record per CDR3 protein comes from TCRdb applying MiXCR to the UMI-ligation and nested PCR reads. The data show 130,000 to 150,000 distinct CDR3 sequences, about 15% seen once. Material for sequencing was naive CD4+ T cells from blood. The TCR sequence derives from a human donor in good health. The chain has TRBV12-3 or TRBV12-4 and TRBJ2-7; D is unclear. DNA of the CDR3: TGTGCCAGCAGTTTGATGATATCCTACGAGCAGTACTTC. Protein: CASSLMISYEQYF.